This section outlines one TCR beta chain sequence together with its context. These data originate in a study of blood T cell repertoires in COVID-19. Study at large: Sample material is recorded as cDNA or gDNA derived from T cells, B-cell-depleted T cells, or PBMCs.

Repertoires were generated with immunoSEQ multiplex PCR, while TCRdb's copy carries only in-frame clones and drops some. Here the sample spans some 200,000 clones, around 79% being singletons. V lost 6 bases and J lost 11; bases outside the gene matches: 9. The CDR3 loop spans 13 amino acids. Per germline, CDR1 KGHSH and CDR2 LQKENI. V and J are TRBV18 and TRBJ1-5; TRBD1 matches 8 bases. The sample was peripheral blood. The TCR comes from a woman aged 70-85 years with acute or convalescent COVID-19. The DNA of the CDR3 is TGTGCCAGCTCTGAGGACAGGGACTTATCCCAGCATTTT. Translation: CASSEDRDLSQHF.